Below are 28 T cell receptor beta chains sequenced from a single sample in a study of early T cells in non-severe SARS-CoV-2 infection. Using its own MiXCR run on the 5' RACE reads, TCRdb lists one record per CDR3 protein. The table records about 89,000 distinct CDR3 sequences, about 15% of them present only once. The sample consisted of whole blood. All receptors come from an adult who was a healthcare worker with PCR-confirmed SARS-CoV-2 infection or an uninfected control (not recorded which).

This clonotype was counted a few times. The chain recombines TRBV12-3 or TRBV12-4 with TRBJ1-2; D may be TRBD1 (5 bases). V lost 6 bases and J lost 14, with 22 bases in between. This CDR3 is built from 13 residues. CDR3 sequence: CASSRTGTPTWTF. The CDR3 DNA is TGTGCCAGCAGCCGAACCGGGACCCCCACCTGGACCTTC.

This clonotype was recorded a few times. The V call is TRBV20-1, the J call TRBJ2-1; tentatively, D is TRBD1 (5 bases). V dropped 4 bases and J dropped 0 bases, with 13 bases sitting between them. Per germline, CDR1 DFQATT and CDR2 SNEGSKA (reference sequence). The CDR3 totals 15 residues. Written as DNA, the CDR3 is TGCAGTGCTATTAAAGGGGTAAGCTCCTACAATGAGCAGTTCTTC. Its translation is CSAIKGVSSYNEQFF.

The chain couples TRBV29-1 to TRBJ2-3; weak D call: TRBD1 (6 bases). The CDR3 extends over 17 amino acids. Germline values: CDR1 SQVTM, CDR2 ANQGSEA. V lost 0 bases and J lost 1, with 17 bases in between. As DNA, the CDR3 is TGCAGCGTTGAAGATTTCCCGCTGGGGGCGGGCACAGATACGCAGTATTTT. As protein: CSVEDFPLGAGTDTQYF.

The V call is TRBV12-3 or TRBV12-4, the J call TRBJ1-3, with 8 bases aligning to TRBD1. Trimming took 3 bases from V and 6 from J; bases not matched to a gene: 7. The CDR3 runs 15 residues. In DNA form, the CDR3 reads TGTGCCAGCAGTTTCGGGACAGGTGCTGAAAACACCATATATTTT. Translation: CASSFGTGAENTIYF.

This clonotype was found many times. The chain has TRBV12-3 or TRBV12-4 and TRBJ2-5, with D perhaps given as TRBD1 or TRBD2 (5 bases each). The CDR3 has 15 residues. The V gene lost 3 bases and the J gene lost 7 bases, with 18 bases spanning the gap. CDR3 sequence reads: CASSLGVRSPGTQYF. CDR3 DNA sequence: TGTGCCAGCAGTTTGGGGGTTAGGTCCCCGGGGACCCAGTACTTC.

The CDR3 reads CSLRRGTTDTQYF. The CDR3 DNA reads as TGCAGCCTTAGAAGGGGTACAACAGATACGCAGTATTTT. This chain links TRBV29-1 with TRBJ2-3, with a tentative D call TRBD1 (5 bases). The CDR3 has 13 residues. The V gene lost 8 bases and the J gene lost 3 bases, with 15 bases spanning the gap. Per germline, CDR1 SQVTM and CDR2 ANQGSEA.

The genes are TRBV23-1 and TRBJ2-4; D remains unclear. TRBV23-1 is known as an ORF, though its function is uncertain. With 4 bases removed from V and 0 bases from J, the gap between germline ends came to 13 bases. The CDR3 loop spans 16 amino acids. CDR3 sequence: CASSLIVRLAKNIQYF. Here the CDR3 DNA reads TGCGCCAGCAGTCTTATCGTCAGACTAGCCAAAAACATTCAGTACTTC.

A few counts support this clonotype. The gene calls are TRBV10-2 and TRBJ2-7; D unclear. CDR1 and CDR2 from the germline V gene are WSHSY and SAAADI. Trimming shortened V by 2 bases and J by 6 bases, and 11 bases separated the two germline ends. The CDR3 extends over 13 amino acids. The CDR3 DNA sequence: TGCGCCAGCAGTGAGGGAATCTCAGGCGAGCAGTACGTC. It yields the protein CASSEGISGEQYV.

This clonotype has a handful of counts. The CDR3 DNA follows: TGTGCCAGCAGCGCATCTTCCGCAGGGGGCTGGTTGGATACGCAGTATTTT. Translated: CASSASSAGGWLDTQYF. The rearrangement uses TRBV7-2 and TRBJ2-3; TRBD1 matches 8 bases. CDR1 is SGHTA, CDR2 FQGNSA, per germline. With V trimmed by 5 bases and J by 6 bases, 16 bases remained unmatched. The CDR3 has 17 residues.

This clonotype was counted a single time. CDR3 amino acids: CASSPQGNEQFF. The CDR3 bases are TGTGCCAGCAGCCCCCAGGGCAATGAGCAGTTCTTC. The rearrangement joins TRBV3-1 to TRBJ2-1, with D perhaps TRBD1 (5 bases). Germline V gives CDR1 LGHDT, CDR2 YNNKEL (reference sequence). The CDR3 covers 12 residues. The V gene lost 4 bases and the J gene lost 6 bases, with 7 bases spanning the gap.

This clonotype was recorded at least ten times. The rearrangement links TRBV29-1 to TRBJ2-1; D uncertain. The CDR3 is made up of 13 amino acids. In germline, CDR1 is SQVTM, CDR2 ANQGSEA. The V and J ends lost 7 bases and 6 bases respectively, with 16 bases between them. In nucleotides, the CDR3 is TGCAGCGCTATGAGCCCCTCGTCCAATGAGCAGTTCTTC. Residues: CSAMSPSSNEQFF.

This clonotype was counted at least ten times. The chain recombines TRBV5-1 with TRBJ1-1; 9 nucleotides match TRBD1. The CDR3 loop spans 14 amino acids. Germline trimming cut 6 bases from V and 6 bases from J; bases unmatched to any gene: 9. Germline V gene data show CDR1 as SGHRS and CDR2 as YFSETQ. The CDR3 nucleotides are TGCGCCAGCAACACCGGACAGGGGTGGTCTGAAGCTTTCTTT. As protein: CASNTGQGWSEAFF.

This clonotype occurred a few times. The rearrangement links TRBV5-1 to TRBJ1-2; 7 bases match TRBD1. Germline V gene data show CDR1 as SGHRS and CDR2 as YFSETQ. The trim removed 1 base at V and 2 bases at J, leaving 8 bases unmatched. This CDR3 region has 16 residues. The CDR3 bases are TGCGCCAGCAGCTTGAGGACCGAGACAGGGAACTATGGCTACACCTTC. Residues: CASSLRTETGNYGYTF.

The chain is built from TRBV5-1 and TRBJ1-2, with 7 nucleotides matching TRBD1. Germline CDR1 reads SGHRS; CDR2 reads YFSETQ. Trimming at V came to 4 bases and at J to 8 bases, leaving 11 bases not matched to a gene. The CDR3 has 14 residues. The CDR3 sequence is CASSLENRGGGYTF. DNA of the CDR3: TGCGCCAGCAGCCTCGAAAACAGGGGAGGCGGCTACACCTTC.

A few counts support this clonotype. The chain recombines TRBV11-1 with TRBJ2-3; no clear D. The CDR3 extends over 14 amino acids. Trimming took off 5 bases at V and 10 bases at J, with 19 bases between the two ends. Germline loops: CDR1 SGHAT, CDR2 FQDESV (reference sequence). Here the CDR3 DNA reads TGTGCCAGCAGCCCAAGCTTGACCTCTTCCGCGCAGTATTTT. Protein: CASSPSLTSSAQYF.

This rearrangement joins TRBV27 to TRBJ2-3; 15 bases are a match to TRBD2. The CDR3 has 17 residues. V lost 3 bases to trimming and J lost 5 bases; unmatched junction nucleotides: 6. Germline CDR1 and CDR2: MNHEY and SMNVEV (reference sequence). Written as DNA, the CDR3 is TGTGCCAGCAGTTTGGGACTAGCGGGGGGCCTGGGAGATACGCAGTATTTT. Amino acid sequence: CASSLGLAGGLGDTQYF.

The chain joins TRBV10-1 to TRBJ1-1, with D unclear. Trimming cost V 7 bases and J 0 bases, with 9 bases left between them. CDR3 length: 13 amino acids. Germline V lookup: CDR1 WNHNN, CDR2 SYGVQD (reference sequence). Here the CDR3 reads CASTGAMNTEAFF. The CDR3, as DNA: TGCGCCAGCACTGGAGCCATGAACACTGAAGCTTTCTTT.

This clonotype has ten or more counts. CDR3 DNA: TGTGCCAGCAGCGCCCGACTAGCGGGGGGGTCCCGTCATGAGCAGTTCTTC. Protein: CASSARLAGGSRHEQFF. This chain joins TRBV9 and TRBJ2-1; 14 bases are a match to TRBD2. Unmatched junction bases numbered 10, after V lost 3 bases and J lost 8 bases. The CDR3 is 17 residues long. Germline-derived CDR1 and CDR2 are SGDLS and YYNGEE.

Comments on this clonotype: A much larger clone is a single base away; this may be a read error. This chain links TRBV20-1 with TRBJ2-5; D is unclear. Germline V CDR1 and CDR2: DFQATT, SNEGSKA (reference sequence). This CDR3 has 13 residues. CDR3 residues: CSARRVTPETQHF. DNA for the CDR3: TGCAGTGCTAGACGGGTAACGCCAGAGACCCAGCACTTC.

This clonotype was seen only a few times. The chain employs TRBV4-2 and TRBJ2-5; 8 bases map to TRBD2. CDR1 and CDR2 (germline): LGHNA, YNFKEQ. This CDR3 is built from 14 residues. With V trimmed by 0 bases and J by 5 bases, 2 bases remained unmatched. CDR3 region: CASSQELAVETQYF. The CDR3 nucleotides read TGTGCCAGCAGCCAAGAACTAGCGGTGGAGACCCAGTACTTC.

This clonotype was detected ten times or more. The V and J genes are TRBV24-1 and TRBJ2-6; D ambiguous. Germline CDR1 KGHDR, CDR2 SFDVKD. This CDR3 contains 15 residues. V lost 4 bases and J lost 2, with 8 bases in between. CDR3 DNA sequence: TGTGCCACCAGTGACCCATTGGCTGGGGCCAACGTCCTGACTTTC. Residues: CATSDPLAGANVLTF.

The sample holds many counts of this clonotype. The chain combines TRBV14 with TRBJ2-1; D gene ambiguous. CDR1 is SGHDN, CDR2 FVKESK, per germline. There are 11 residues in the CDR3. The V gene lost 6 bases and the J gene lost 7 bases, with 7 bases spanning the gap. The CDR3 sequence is CASSVLNEQFF. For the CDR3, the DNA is TGTGCCAGCAGTGTTCTAAATGAGCAGTTCTTC. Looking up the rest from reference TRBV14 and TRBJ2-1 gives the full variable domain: EAGVTQFPSHSVIEKGQTVTLRCDPISGHDNLYWYRRVMGKEIKFLLHFVKESKQDESGMPNNRFLAERTGGTYSTLKVQPAELEDSGVYFCASSVLNEQFFGPGTRLTVL.

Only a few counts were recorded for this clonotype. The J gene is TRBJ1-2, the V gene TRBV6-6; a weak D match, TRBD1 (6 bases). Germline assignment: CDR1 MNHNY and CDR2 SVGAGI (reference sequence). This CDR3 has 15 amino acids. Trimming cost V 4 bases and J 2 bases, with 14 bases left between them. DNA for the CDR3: TGTGCCAGCAGTTTGGTGGGACAACCCAACTATGGCTACACCTTC. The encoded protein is CASSLVGQPNYGYTF.

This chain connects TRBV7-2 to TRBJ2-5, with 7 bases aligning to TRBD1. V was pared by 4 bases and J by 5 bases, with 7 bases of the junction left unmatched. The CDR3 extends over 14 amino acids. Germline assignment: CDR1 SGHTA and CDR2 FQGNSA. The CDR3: CASSSNRGRETQYF. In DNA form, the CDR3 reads TGTGCCAGCAGCTCTAACAGGGGACGGGAGACCCAGTACTTC.

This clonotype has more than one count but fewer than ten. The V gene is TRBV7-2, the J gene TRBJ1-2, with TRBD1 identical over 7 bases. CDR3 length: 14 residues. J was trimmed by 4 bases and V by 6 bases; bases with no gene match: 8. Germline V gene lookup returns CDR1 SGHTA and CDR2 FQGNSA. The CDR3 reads CASRDRFPFYGYTF. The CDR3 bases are TGTGCCAGCAGGGACAGGTTTCCTTTCTATGGCTACACCTTC.

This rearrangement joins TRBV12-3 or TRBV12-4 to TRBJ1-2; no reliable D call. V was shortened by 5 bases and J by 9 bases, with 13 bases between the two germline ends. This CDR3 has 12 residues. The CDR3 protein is CASSTQGRSYTF. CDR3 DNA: TGTGCCAGCAGTACCCAAGGACGAAGCTACACCTTC.

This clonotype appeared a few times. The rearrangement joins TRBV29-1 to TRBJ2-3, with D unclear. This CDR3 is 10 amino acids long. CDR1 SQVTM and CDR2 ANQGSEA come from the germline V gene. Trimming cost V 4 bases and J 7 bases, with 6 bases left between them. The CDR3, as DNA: TGCAGCGTTGTCACTAATACGCAGTATTTT. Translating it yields CSVVTNTQYF.

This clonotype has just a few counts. The CDR3 reads CSAILTGTRYGYTF. CDR3 nucleotide sequence: TGCAGTGCTATTCTTACCGGGACCCGCTATGGCTACACCTTC. This chain joins TRBV20-1 and TRBJ1-2, with a tentative D call TRBD1 (5 bases). There are 14 residues in the CDR3. Germline V gives CDR1 DFQATT, CDR2 SNEGSKA (reference sequence). Trimming took off 4 bases at V and 4 bases at J, with 16 bases between the two ends.